These 10 T cell receptor beta chains were all obtained from the same sample, sequenced in a study of beta chain features in type 1 diabetes. The sequenced template was cDNA made from the entire isolated RNA. Some clones are missing from TCRdb's copy, which holds only in-frame ones; the method was immunoSEQ multiplex PCR. Of roughly 180,000 clones listed, about 13% are singletons. The sequenced material came from central memory CD4+ T cells from blood. The source of these receptors is a woman aged 18-29 years in good health.

This clone has only a few counts. The chain uses TRBV7-9 and TRBJ2-1, with a tentative D call TRBD2 (6 bases). The V gene's germline CDR1 is SEHNR and CDR2 FQNEAQ (reference sequence). V shed 5 bases and J shed 4 bases, with 18 bases lying between them. The CDR3 length is 16 residues. In nucleotides, the CDR3 is TGTGCCAGCAGCCAGCCCATCGGAGGAGGGTACAATGAGCAGTTCTTC. Encoded protein: CASSQPIGGGYNEQFF.

V gene TRBV9 combines with J gene TRBJ1-2; D might be TRBD1 (5 bases). The germline V gene has CDR1 SGDLS and CDR2 YYNGEE. V shed 0 bases and J shed 4 bases, with 13 bases lying between them. CDR3 length: 15 residues. The CDR3 region has the DNA TGTGCCAGCAGCGTAGACTCGCAGGGCGGCTATGGCTACACCTTC. It encodes CASSVDSQGGYGYTF.

V usage is TRBV18 and J usage is TRBJ2-7, with D perhaps matching TRBD2 (5 bases). Germline V gives CDR1 KGHSH, CDR2 LQKENI. The CDR3 contains 15 residues. The germline V and J ends were trimmed by 2 bases and 5 bases, with 16 bases remaining between them. The CDR3 coding sequence is TGTGCCAGCTCACCAGATAGCGCGACAACCCACGAGCAGTACTTC. Protein product: CASSPDSATTHEQYF.

This clone was recorded only once. The chain joins TRBV4-2 to TRBJ2-1; 9 nucleotides line up with TRBD2. Germline CDR1 LGHNA, CDR2 YNFKEQ. V lost 2 bases and J lost 5; bases outside the gene matches: 10. This CDR3 has 17 residues. DNA of the CDR3: TGTGCCAGCAGCCAACGCGGGAGGGCCAGAGTCAACAATGAGCAGTTCTTC. This translates into CASSQRGRARVNNEQFF.

There are a few counts of this clone. The rearrangement joins TRBV19 to TRBJ1-5; D gene uncertain. Deletions cut 10 bases from V and 1 base from J, with 17 bases between. The CDR3 is 15 residues long. CDR1 and CDR2 (germline): LNHDA, SQIVND (reference sequence). The DNA of the CDR3 is TGTGCCACGTGCCCCAGGCCATCCAGCAATCAGCCCCAGCATTTT. Its translation is CATCPRPSSNQPQHF.

This clone occurred once. The chain couples TRBV5-1 to TRBJ1-3; D not resolved. CDR1 and CDR2 from the germline V gene are SGHRS and YFSETQ. CDR3 size: 14 residues. The V end lost 6 bases, the J end lost 0 bases, and 10 bases lay between the germline ends. CDR3 coding DNA: TGCGCCAGCACCTCAGCGAGCTCTGGAAACACCATATATTTT. It encodes CASTSASSGNTIYF. The variable domain in full, with the rest retrieved from reference TRBV5-1 and TRBJ1-3, is KAGVTQTPRYLIKTRGQQVTLSCSPISGHRSVSWYQQTPGQGLQFLFEYFSETQRNKGNFPGRFSGRQFSNSRSEMNVSTLELGDSALYLCASTSASSGNTIYFGEGSWLTVV.

This clone was counted a few times. This chain links TRBV5-1 with TRBJ2-2; 7 positions match TRBD1. Germline-derived CDR1 and CDR2 are SGHRS and YFSETQ. J gave up 8 bases and V 1 base, and 11 bases lay outside the gene matches. There are 16 residues in the CDR3. The CDR3 coding sequence is TGCGCCAGCAGCTTGAGGCGGACAGGCGCCCCTGGGGAGCTGTTTTTT. It codes for CASSLRRTGAPGELFF.

This clone has more than one count but fewer than ten. The chain couples TRBV2 to TRBJ2-1, with 7 bases identical to TRBD1. Germline V lookup: CDR1 SNHLY, CDR2 FYNNEI. J lost 10 bases, V lost 6 bases, and 6 bases had no gene match. The CDR3 has 12 residues. Here the CDR3 DNA reads TGTGCCAGCAGCCGACAGGGCCAGGAGCAGTTCTTC. This sequence encodes CASSRQGQEQFF.

The V gene is TRBV10-3, the J gene TRBJ1-1; D is unclear. V was clipped by 3 bases and J by 3 bases, with 5 bases between them. The germline V gene encodes CDR1 ENHRY and CDR2 SYGVKD. The CDR3 totals 12 residues. DNA of the CDR3: TGTGCCATCAGTGACGGGGACACTGAAGCTTTCTTT. This sequence encodes CAISDGDTEAFF.

This clone has more than one count but fewer than ten. This CDR3 is CSVGLLAGSTDTQYF. The CDR3 coding sequence is TGCAGCGTTGGTTTGTTAGCGGGCAGCACAGATACGCAGTATTTT. The gene calls are TRBV29-1 and TRBJ2-3; TRBD2 aligns across 7 bases. Trimming at V came to 4 bases and at J to 0 bases, leaving 7 bases not matched to a gene. CDR1 and CDR2 from the germline V gene are SQVTM and ANQGSEA. The CDR3 runs 15 residues.